Listed below are T cell receptor beta chains from one sample, sequenced in a study of blood T cells in healthy people across ages. TCRdb reprocessed the 5' RACE reads with MiXCR, giving one entry per CDR3 protein. The repertoire consists of around 870,000 distinct CDR3 sequences, with around 30% occurring once and the leading ten covering 15% to 20%. Sequencing was done on a sample of blood. Receptors were obtained from a woman over 75 in good health. Each CDR3 is given with its conserved first and last residue. Each record gives: clone size, V gene, J gene, CDR3 protein. Expanded clones are given a class, and other clones once, few, many or no size at all.

clone size: many; V gene: TRBV7-2; J gene: TRBJ2-1; CDR3 protein: CASSPPHNEQFF
clone size: few; V gene: TRBV10-1; J gene: TRBJ2-7; CDR3 protein: CASSDHKPVDNEQYF
clone size: .; V gene: TRBV4-1; J gene: TRBJ2-2; CDR3 protein: CASSQVSGPRSGELFF
clone size: .; V gene: TRBV6-1; J gene: TRBJ2-2; CDR3 protein: CASRVTGTGGSTGELFF
clone size: few; V gene: TRBV20-1; J gene: TRBJ1-5; CDR3 protein: CSARDSRGLQPQHF
clone size: many; V gene: TRBV30; J gene: TRBJ1-1; CDR3 protein: CAWSRGGMATEAFF
clone size: .; V gene: TRBV11-2; J gene: TRBJ1-1; CDR3 protein: CASSFPLFGNTEAFF
clone size: many; V gene: TRBV7-2; J gene: TRBJ2-5; CDR3 protein: CASSPPGMETQYF
clone size: many; V gene: TRBV6-2/TRBV6-3; J gene: TRBJ2-7; CDR3 protein: CASSRLGYEQYF
clone size: .; V gene: TRBV3-1; J gene: TRBJ2-2; CDR3 protein: CASSQYTTGEKSGELFF
clone size: few; V gene: TRBV7-9; J gene: TRBJ1-5; CDR3 protein: CASSRSETGNQLQHF
clone size: many; V gene: TRBV4-1; J gene: TRBJ2-5; CDR3 protein: CASSQDPLLTRETQYF
clone size: many; V gene: TRBV7-2; J gene: TRBJ2-3; CDR3 protein: CASRASGGASPDTQYF
clone size: .; V gene: TRBV7-9; J gene: TRBJ2-7; CDR3 protein: CAGSQTYEQYF
clone size: many; V gene: TRBV15; J gene: TRBJ2-3; CDR3 protein: CATSRATQSSTDTQYF
clone size: many; V gene: TRBV20-1; J gene: TRBJ2-3; CDR3 protein: CSARPALQVADTQYF
clone size: .; V gene: TRBV5-1; J gene: TRBJ2-7; CDR3 protein: CASSLEQPQSYEQYF
clone size: few; V gene: TRBV2; J gene: TRBJ2-1; CDR3 protein: CASSLTSRQFF
clone size: .; V gene: TRBV4-3; J gene: TRBJ1-1; CDR3 protein: CASSQVGATGRTEAFF
clone size: many; V gene: TRBV18; J gene: TRBJ2-7; CDR3 protein: CASSPGTSSNEQYF
clone size: .; V gene: TRBV28; J gene: TRBJ1-1; CDR3 protein: CASSLTGGRRTEAFF